The 31 T cell receptor beta chains below all came from one sample that was sequenced in a study of OX40 agonist ivuxolimab in advanced cancers. Sequencing used immunoSEQ multiplex PCR; TCRdb keeps in-frame clones, though not all of them. The repertoire holds more than 65,000 clones, with about 94% as singletons. The source was CD4+ or CD8+ T cells sorted from blood, collected in a trial of the OX40 agonist ivuxolimab. The receptors here all came from an adult with an advanced solid tumor such as melanoma, head and neck, liver or kidney cancer.

The chain recombines TRBV19 with TRBJ2-1, with 8 bases aligning to TRBD2. The CDR3 consists of 14 residues. The germline gives CDR1 LNHDA, CDR2 SQIVND (reference sequence). V lost 1 base, J lost 5 bases, and 1 base stayed unmatched. This CDR3 reads CASSIAGGHNEQFF. CDR3 coding DNA: TGTGCCAGTAGTATAGCGGGGGGGCACAATGAGCAGTTCTTC.

The chain carries TRBV5-3 and TRBJ2-1; no reliable D call. TRBV5-3 is noted as an ORF with a role that remains uncertain. The CDR3 is 15 residues long. Trimming cost V 2 bases and J 7 bases, with 16 bases left between them. The CDR3 loop is CARSFGPLLQNEQFF. Written as DNA, the CDR3 is TGTGCCAGAAGCTTCGGTCCCCTGCTCCAAAATGAGCAGTTCTTC.

This clone was observed once. The chain links TRBV11-2 to TRBJ1-3; D is unresolved. Germline V gene lookup returns CDR1 SGHAT and CDR2 FQNNGV. The CDR3 has 16 residues. V was cut by 1 base and J by 0 bases, with 10 bases left in between. In DNA, the CDR3 is TGTGCCAGCAGCTTAGGATGGGAGTACTCTGGAAACACCATATATTTT. Translating gives CASSLGWEYSGNTIYF.

V is TRBV4-3 and J is TRBJ2-7; perhaps D is TRBD1 or TRBD2 (7 bases each). V was shortened by 0 bases and J by 3 bases, with 15 bases between the two germline ends. The CDR3 spans 16 residues. Germline CDR1 reads LGHNA; CDR2 reads YSLEER. Written as DNA, the CDR3 is TGCGCCAGCAGCCAAGATGAGGGCAGGGGGGGCTACGAGCAGTACTTC. Encoded protein: CASSQDEGRGGYEQYF.

This clone was detected a few times. The rearrangement links TRBV7-8 to TRBJ1-5; D may be TRBD1 (6 bases). Germline V gene sequence: CDR1 SGHVS, CDR2 FQNEAQ. The CDR3 has 14 residues. The germline V and J ends were trimmed by 5 bases and 0 bases, with 8 bases remaining between them. Here the CDR3 reads CASSRGTSNQPQHF. The CDR3 DNA sequence: TGTGCCAGCAGCAGGGGGACTAGCAATCAGCCCCAGCATTTT.

The chain couples TRBV7-2 to TRBJ1-2, with a tentative D call TRBD1 (6 bases). This CDR3 is 14 amino acids long. Deletions cut 3 bases from V and 8 bases from J, with 16 bases between. Per the germline V gene, CDR1 is SGHTA and CDR2 is FQGNSA. CDR3 coding DNA: TGTGCCAGCAGCTTGAAGGGGGGCGCAAAAGGCTACACCTTC. It yields the protein CASSLKGGAKGYTF.

The chain couples TRBV27 to TRBJ2-1; TRBD1 agrees at 9 bases. The CDR3 runs 17 residues. Losses at the gene ends were 6 bases for V and 9 bases for J; bases not matched to a gene: 18. Germline CDR1 and CDR2: MNHEY and SMNVEV (reference sequence). Written as DNA, the CDR3 is TGTGCCAGCAGAGTTTTCGGGACCGGGACAGGGCCCGGTGAGCAGTTCTTC. This gives the protein CASRVFGTGTGPGEQFF.

The rearrangement uses TRBV4-1 and TRBJ2-5, with 13 bases lining up with TRBD2. From germline, CDR1 is MGHRA and CDR2 YSYEKL. V shed 1 base and J 7 bases; nucleotides not matched to a gene: 12. CDR3 length: 18 residues. This chain's CDR3 is CASSQVATSGGPQGTQYF. The CDR3 DNA is TGCGCCAGCAGCCAAGTAGCGACTAGCGGGGGGCCCCAGGGGACCCAGTACTTC.

This chain connects TRBV19 to TRBJ2-1, with 11 bases that match TRBD2. The V segment lost 2 bases and the J segment 8 bases; nucleotides outside the gene matches: 5. This CDR3 contains 15 residues. Germline lookup yields CDR1 LNHDA and CDR2 SQIVND (reference sequence). CDR3 sequence (DNA): TGTGCCAGTAGTATACTAGCGGGGGGTTATTATGAGCAGTTCTTC. Amino acids: CASSILAGGYYEQFF. The full variable domain, completed using reference TRBV19 and TRBJ2-1, is DGGITQSPKYLFRKEGQNVTLSCEQNLNHDAMYWYRQDPGQGLRLIYYSQIVNDFQKGDIAEGYSVSREKKESFPLTVTSAQKNPTAFYLCASSILAGGYYEQFFGPGTRLTVL.

The V gene is TRBV7-6, the J gene TRBJ2-2, with 10 nucleotides matching TRBD2. After removal of 0 bases from V and 6 bases from J, the junction contained 7 bases not matched to a gene. Per germline, CDR1 SGHVS and CDR2 FNYEAQ. The CDR3 has 17 amino acids. CDR3 loop: CASSLARASGSSGELFF. CDR3 sequence (DNA): TGTGCCAGCAGCTTAGCTCGGGCTAGCGGGAGTTCCGGGGAGCTGTTTTTT.

The V and J genes are TRBV2 and TRBJ2-5; no clear D. Germline V gives CDR1 SNHLY, CDR2 FYNNEI. V was clipped by 9 bases and J by 3 bases, with 2 bases between them. The CDR3 sequence is 9 residues long. CDR3: CASEETQYF. CDR3 coding DNA: TGTGCCAGTGAAGAGACCCAGTACTTC.

The chain couples TRBV27 to TRBJ1-2; D not certain. The V and J ends lost 2 bases and 8 bases respectively, with 9 bases between them. The CDR3 sequence is 12 residues long. Germline lookup yields CDR1 MNHEY and CDR2 SMNVEV (reference sequence). CDR3 bases: TGTGCCAGCAGTTTAGCGGGTGAGGGCTACACCTTC. Amino acid sequence: CASSLAGEGYTF.

This clone occurred once. The chain is built from TRBV5-1 and TRBJ1-1; possibly TRBD1 for D (5 bases). CDR1 is SGHRS and CDR2 is YFSETQ in the germline V gene. The CDR3 spans 15 residues. Trimming cost V 1 base and J 2 bases, with 12 bases left between them. The CDR3 nucleotides read TGCGCCAGCAGCTTGTGGGAGACAGTCAACACTGAAGCTTTCTTT. The encoded protein is CASSLWETVNTEAFF.

This chain joins TRBV4-1 and TRBJ1-3; D not resolved. Trimming shortened V by 5 bases and J by 0 bases, and 8 bases separated the two germline ends. The CDR3 totals 14 residues. Germline CDR1 MGHRA, CDR2 YSYEKL. CDR3 nucleotide sequence: TGCGCCAGCAGCGTGGTCAACTCTGGAAACACCATATATTTT. Protein product: CASSVVNSGNTIYF.

The chain couples TRBV28 to TRBJ1-2, with 10 bases matching TRBD1. Trimming at V came to 5 bases and at J to 3 bases, leaving 9 bases not matched to a gene. This CDR3 region has 16 residues. The germline V gene has CDR1 MDHEN and CDR2 SYDVKM. The CDR3 DNA reads TGTGCCAGCAGTGGCCCGGGGGACAGGGGATACTATGGCTACACCTTC. Amino acid sequence: CASSGPGDRGYYGYTF.

CDR3 DNA sequence: TGCGCCAGCAGCCAAGTTGGGGCAGGGGCCGAAGCTTTCTTT. Amino acid sequence: CASSQVGAGAEAFF. The chain couples TRBV4-3 to TRBJ1-1; TRBD1 might be the D (6 bases). Per the germline V gene, CDR1 is LGHNA and CDR2 is YSLEER. The CDR3 loop spans 14 amino acids. V lost 1 base and J lost 8, with 14 bases in between.

The rearrangement uses TRBV4-3 and TRBJ1-4; tentatively, D is TRBD1 (6 bases). This CDR3 contains 16 residues. V lost 0 bases and J lost 7, with 15 bases in between. Germline V lookup: CDR1 LGHNA, CDR2 YSLEER. This CDR3 is CASSQESRGPVEKLFF. The CDR3 coding sequence is TGCGCCAGCAGCCAAGAGTCCCGGGGGCCGGTTGAAAAACTGTTTTTT.

This chain joins TRBV12-5 and TRBJ1-2; TRBD1 matches 7 bases. J was trimmed by 3 bases and V by 1 base; bases with no gene match: 11. CDR3 size: 17 residues. CDR1 is LGHNT, CDR2 FRNRAP, per germline. The CDR3 DNA follows: TGTGCTAGTGGTTTGGGATCATTGGGGACAGCGCACTATGGCTACACCTTC. This translates into CASGLGSLGTAHYGYTF.

This sequence joins TRBV4-3 and TRBJ1-2; D gene ambiguous. V dropped 0 bases and J dropped 4 bases, with 12 bases sitting between them. Germline V gene lookup returns CDR1 LGHNA and CDR2 YSLEER. The CDR3 extends over 15 amino acids. CDR3 DNA sequence: TGCGCCAGCAGCCAAGATATGCTAGAGATCTATGGCTACACCTTC. Translation: CASSQDMLEIYGYTF.

This chain connects TRBV18 to TRBJ2-1; 8 bases are a match to TRBD1. The germline V gene has CDR1 KGHSH and CDR2 LQKENI. Trimming at V came to 6 bases and at J to 5 bases, leaving 18 bases not matched to a gene. CDR3 length equals 18 residues. The CDR3 DNA follows: TGTGCCAGCTCGGGCAGGGGGCCATCTCTCCCTCGGGACAATGAGCAGTTCTTC. This sequence encodes CASSGRGPSLPRDNEQFF.

J is TRBJ1-1 and V is TRBV13; D is ambiguous. Germline-derived CDR1 and CDR2 are PRHDT and FYEKMQ (reference sequence). Trimming removed 5 bases from V and 1 base from J, with 11 bases in between. This CDR3 spans 14 amino acids. For the CDR3, the DNA is TGTGCCAGCAGCGGCTACCCCACGAACACTGAAGCTTTCTTT. Protein: CASSGYPTNTEAFF.

This clone was detected only a few times. The chain is built from TRBV9 and TRBJ1-5, with TRBD1 matching 8 bases. The CDR3 has 14 residues. Germline-derived CDR1 and CDR2 are SGDLS and YYNGEE. J was trimmed by 6 bases and V by 3 bases; bases with no gene match: 5. The CDR3 nucleotides are TGTGCCAGCAGCGAAACAGGGGGTGGTCAGCCCCAGCATTTT. Its translation: CASSETGGGQPQHF.

The chain employs TRBV4-3 and TRBJ1-2; D call uncertain. From germline, CDR1 is LGHNA and CDR2 YSLEER. This CDR3 is built from 13 residues. V lost 3 bases and J 6 bases, leaving 11 bases between the germline ends. CDR3 nucleotides: TGCGCCAGCAGCCACGAAAATGGGGATGGCTACACCTTC. Translating it yields CASSHENGDGYTF.

The chain employs TRBV4-2 and TRBJ2-2; TRBD2 agrees at 8 bases. This CDR3 is 17 amino acids long. Per the germline V gene, CDR1 is LGHNA and CDR2 is YNFKEQ. V dropped 2 bases and J dropped 7; count of bases not matched to a gene: 12. CDR3 protein: CASSQSLTGGPSGELFF. DNA for the CDR3: TGTGCCAGCAGCCAATCCTTGACGGGAGGGCCCAGCGGGGAGCTGTTTTTT.

This chain connects TRBV19 to TRBJ1-1; D remains ambiguous. The V gene's germline CDR1 is LNHDA and CDR2 SQIVND (reference sequence). The V gene lost 6 bases and the J gene lost 1 base, with 15 bases spanning the gap. The length of the CDR3 is 15 residues. The CDR3 spells CASSQGPQANTEAFF. The CDR3 DNA reads TGTGCCAGTAGCCAAGGGCCTCAGGCGAACACTGAAGCTTTCTTT.

This chain joins TRBV4-1 and TRBJ2-7; 8 nucleotides agree with TRBD1. Germline V lookup: CDR1 MGHRA, CDR2 YSYEKL. The CDR3 consists of 15 residues. The trim removed 2 bases at V and 2 bases at J, leaving 5 bases unmatched. The CDR3 DNA reads as TGCGCCAGCAGCCAACCTGACAGGGGCGCCTACGAGCAGTACTTC. Its protein product is CASSQPDRGAYEQYF.

The genes are TRBV19 and TRBJ2-7; D may match TRBD1 or TRBD2 (6 bases each). V was trimmed by 3 bases and J by 2 bases, leaving 11 bases between them. This CDR3 contains 14 residues. The germline CDR1 and CDR2 sequences are LNHDA and SQIVND (reference sequence). The CDR3 loop is CASSISGAAYEQYF. CDR3 nucleotides: TGTGCCAGTAGTATTTCGGGGGCGGCCTACGAGCAGTACTTC.

The rearrangement joins TRBV28 to TRBJ2-1, with TRBD2 matching over 9 bases. The germline gives CDR1 MDHEN, CDR2 SYDVKM. The V segment lost 3 bases and the J segment 2 bases; nucleotides outside the gene matches: 5. This CDR3 spans 16 amino acids. The CDR3 bases are TGTGCCAGCAGTTTCCGAGCGGGAGGCACCTACAATGAGCAGTTCTTC. It specifies CASSFRAGGTYNEQFF.

The CDR3: CASSSDGGGPTDTQYF. CDR3 sequence (DNA): TGTGCCAGCAGTTCTGACGGAGGCGGACCCACAGATACGCAGTATTTT. V and J are TRBV28 and TRBJ2-3; a weak D match, TRBD2 (5 bases). This CDR3 has 16 residues. The germline V gene encodes CDR1 MDHEN and CDR2 SYDVKM. Trimming pared 4 bases from V and 2 bases from J, leaving 16 bases between.

The genes are TRBV5-1 and TRBJ2-7; D assignment may be TRBD1 or TRBD2 (5 bases each). V dropped 3 bases and J dropped 1 base, with 23 bases sitting between them. CDR3 length: 18 amino acids. Germline assignment: CDR1 SGHRS and CDR2 YFSETQ. Here the CDR3 DNA reads TGCGCCAGCAGCTCGTTGGGAGTTGAGACCGGGGCGTCCTACGAGCAGTACTTC. It yields the protein CASSSLGVETGASYEQYF.

This rearrangement joins TRBV27 to TRBJ2-7; 12 positions match TRBD1. This CDR3 has 15 amino acids. The germline gives CDR1 MNHEY, CDR2 SMNVEV (reference sequence). Trimming at V came to 4 bases and at J to 4 bases, leaving 5 bases not matched to a gene. The CDR3 bases are TGTGCCAGCAGTTATCAGGGACAGGGGGCTTACGAGCAGTACTTC. This translates into CASSYQGQGAYEQYF.